This T cell receptor beta chain originates from a study of cytomegalovirus exposure and HLA in healthy donors. Germline V gives CDR1 SGHRS, CDR2 YFSETQ. The CDR3 is made up of 15 amino acids. V lost 4 bases to trimming and J lost 2 bases, with 13 bases between them. The PCR used 60 Vbeta and 13 Jbeta primers. Method: immunoSEQ multiplex PCR; TCRdb's copy keeps in-frame clones and lacks some. Of some 220,000 clones in the sample, roughly four fifths were seen once. Sequenced sample: PBMCs. The chain is built from TRBV5-1 and TRBJ1-5, with D maybe TRBD1 (6 bases). This sequence was found in a woman aged 40 to 50 in good health and CMV-seronegative. The CDR3 loop is CASSPSGGGNQPQHF. The DNA of the CDR3 is TGCGCCAGCAGCCCCAGCGGGGGCGGCAATCAGCCCCAGCATTTT.